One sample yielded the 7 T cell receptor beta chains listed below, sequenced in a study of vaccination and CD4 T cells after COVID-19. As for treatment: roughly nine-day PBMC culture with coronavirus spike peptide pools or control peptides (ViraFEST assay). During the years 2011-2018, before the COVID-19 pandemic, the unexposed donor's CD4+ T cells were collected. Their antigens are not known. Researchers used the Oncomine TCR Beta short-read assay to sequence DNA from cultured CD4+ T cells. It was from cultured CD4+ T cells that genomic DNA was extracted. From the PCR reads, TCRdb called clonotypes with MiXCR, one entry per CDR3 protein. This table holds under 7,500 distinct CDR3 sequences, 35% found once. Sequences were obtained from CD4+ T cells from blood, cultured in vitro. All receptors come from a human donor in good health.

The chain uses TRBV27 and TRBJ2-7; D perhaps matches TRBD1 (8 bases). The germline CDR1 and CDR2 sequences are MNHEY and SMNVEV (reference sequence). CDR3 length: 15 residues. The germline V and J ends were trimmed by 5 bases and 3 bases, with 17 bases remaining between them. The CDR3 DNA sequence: TGTGCCAGCAGTAGCAGCGGGACAGGATACTACGAGCAGTACTTC. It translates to CASSSSGTGYYEQYF.

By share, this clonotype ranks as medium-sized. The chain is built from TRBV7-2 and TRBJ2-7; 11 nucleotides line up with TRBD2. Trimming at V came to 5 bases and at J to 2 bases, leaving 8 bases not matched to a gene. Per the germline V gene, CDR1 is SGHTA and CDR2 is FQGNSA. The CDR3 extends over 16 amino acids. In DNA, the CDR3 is TGTGCCAGCAGCCCGGGGACTAGCGGAGTGACCTACGAGCAGTACTTC. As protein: CASSPGTSGVTYEQYF.

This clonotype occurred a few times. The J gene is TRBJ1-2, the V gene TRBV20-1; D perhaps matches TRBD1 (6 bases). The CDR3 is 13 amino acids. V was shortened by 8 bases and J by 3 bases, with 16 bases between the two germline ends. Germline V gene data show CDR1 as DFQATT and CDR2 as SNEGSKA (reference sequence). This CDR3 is CSKGQRQDYGYTF. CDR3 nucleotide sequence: TGCAGTAAAGGACAGCGCCAAGACTATGGCTACACCTTC.

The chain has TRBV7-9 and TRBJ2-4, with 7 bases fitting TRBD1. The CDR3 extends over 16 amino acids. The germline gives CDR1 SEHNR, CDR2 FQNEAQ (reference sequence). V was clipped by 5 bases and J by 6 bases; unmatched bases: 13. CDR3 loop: CASSPRQGRSGNIQYF. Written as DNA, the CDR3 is TGTGCCAGCAGCCCAAGACAGGGCCGGAGTGGAAACATTCAGTACTTC.

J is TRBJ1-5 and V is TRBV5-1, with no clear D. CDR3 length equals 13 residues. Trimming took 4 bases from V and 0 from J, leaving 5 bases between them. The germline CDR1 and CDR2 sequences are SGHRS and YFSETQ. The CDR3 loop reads CASSSSSNQPQHF. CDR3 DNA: TGCGCCAGCAGCAGCAGTAGCAATCAGCCCCAGCATTTT.

This chain's CDR3 is CASSQTSGQETQYF. Here the CDR3 DNA reads TGTGCCAGCAGCCAGACTAGCGGCCAAGAGACCCAGTACTTC. The V and J genes are TRBV11-2 and TRBJ2-5; TRBD2 agrees at 9 bases. The CDR3 consists of 14 residues. The junction had 2 bases not matched to a gene; V was cut back by 5 bases and J by 1 base. Germline V lookup: CDR1 SGHAT, CDR2 FQNNGV. Together with reference TRBV11-2 and TRBJ2-5, the CDR3 gives the full variable domain: EAGVAQSPRYKIIEKRQSVAFWCNPISGHATLYWYQQILGQGPKLLIQFQNNGVVDDSQLPKDRFSAERLKGVDSTLKIQPAKLEDSAVYLCASSQTSGQETQYFGPGTRLLVL.

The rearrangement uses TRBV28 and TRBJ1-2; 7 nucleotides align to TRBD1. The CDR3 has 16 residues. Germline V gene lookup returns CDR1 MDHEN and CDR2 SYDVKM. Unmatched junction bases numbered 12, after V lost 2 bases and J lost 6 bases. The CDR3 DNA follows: TGTGCCAGCAGTTTACGGGACAGATTAGGCAAGAATGGCTACACCTTC. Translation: CASSLRDRLGKNGYTF.